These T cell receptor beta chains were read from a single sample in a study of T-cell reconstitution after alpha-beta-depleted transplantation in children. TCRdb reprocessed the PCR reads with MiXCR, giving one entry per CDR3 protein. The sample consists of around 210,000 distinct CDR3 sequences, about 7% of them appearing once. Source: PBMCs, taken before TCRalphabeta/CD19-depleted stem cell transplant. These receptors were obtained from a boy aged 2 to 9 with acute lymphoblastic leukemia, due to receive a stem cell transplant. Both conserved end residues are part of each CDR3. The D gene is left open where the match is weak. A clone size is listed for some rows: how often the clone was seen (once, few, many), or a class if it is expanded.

TGTGCCAGCAGTTTAAGAGCTAACTATGGCTACACCTTC,CASSLRANYGYTF,few,TRBV27,-,TRBJ1-2
TGTGCCAGCAGCCTCCCTGGCGGGGGGCAGTTCTTC,CASSLPGGGQFF,many,TRBV3-1,TRBD2,TRBJ2-1
TGTGCCACCAGTGGAACAGGGGCCAGCACAGATACGCAGTATTTT,CATSGTGASTDTQYF,many,TRBV24-1,TRBD1,TRBJ2-3
TGCGCCAGCAGCTTGGACAACAGGGGGCAGACCTACAATGAGCAGTTCTTC,CASSLDNRGQTYNEQFF,many,TRBV5-1,TRBD1,TRBJ2-1
TGCAGTGCTAGGCAGACAACTACCGGGGAGCTGTTTTTT,CSARQTTTGELFF,many,TRBV20-1,-,TRBJ2-2
TGTGCCAGCAGTTTCGACACTGGATTTCGCTACGAGCAGTACTTC,CASSFDTGFRYEQYF,many,TRBV12-3/TRBV12-4,-,TRBJ2-7
TGCAGTGCTAGAACGCGGGAGGGCCAAGAGACCCAGTACTTC,CSARTREGQETQYF,-,TRBV20-1,TRBD2,TRBJ2-5
TGTGCCAGCAGTTTACGGGGAGTGTCAGGACCTTCTCTGGGCACAGATACGCAGTATTTT,CASSLRGVSGPSLGTDTQYF,few,TRBV27,-,TRBJ2-3
TGTGCCAGCAGCTTAGTTAGGGAGGGTACGCAGTATTTT,CASSLVREGTQYF,many,TRBV11-2,TRBD2,TRBJ2-3
TGTGCCAGCAGTTACTCGGAGGGTTCAGCTAACTATGGCTACACCTTC,CASSYSEGSANYGYTF,few,TRBV6-5,-,TRBJ1-2
TGCGCCAGCAGCCAAGGCGGGACAGGGGGCAGGAGTGGCTACACCTTC,CASSQGGTGGRSGYTF,-,TRBV4-3,TRBD1,TRBJ1-2
TGTGCCAGCGGGAGGGGCAATGAGCAGTTCTTC,CASGRGNEQFF,few,TRBV27,TRBD2,TRBJ2-1
TGTGCCAGCAGCCGCAGGGACAGGGGAACCGGGGAGCTGTTTTTT,CASSRRDRGTGELFF,many,TRBV7-9,TRBD1,TRBJ2-2
TGCAGCGTTGTGCAGGACAGAAAAGAGACCCAGTACTTC,CSVVQDRKETQYF,many,TRBV29-1,-,TRBJ2-5
TGTGCCAGCAGCTCGTTCCTCGCTGGTTACGAGCAGTACTTC,CASSSFLAGYEQYF,many,TRBV7-9,-,TRBJ2-7
TGCAGCGTGAACGTGGGGGAATCCCAGCATTTT,CSVNVGESQHF,many,TRBV29-1,-,TRBJ1-5
TGTGCCAGCTGGGGGGGTTCAGGCACAGATACGCAGTATTTT,CASWGGSGTDTQYF,few,TRBV6-1,TRBD2,TRBJ2-3
TGCAGCGTTGACACCGGGACAGGGCAAAACATTCAGTACTTC,CSVDTGTGQNIQYF,many,TRBV29-1,TRBD1,TRBJ2-4
TGTGCCACCAGAGGACTAGGCAATGAGCAGTTCTTC,CATRGLGNEQFF,many,TRBV24-1,TRBD2,TRBJ2-1
TGTGCCAGCTCACCTGTGCCGGGACTCAACTACGAGCAGTTCTTC,CASSPVPGLNYEQFF,few,TRBV18,-,TRBJ2-1
TGCAGTGCTAGAAAACCCGGGACAGCCTACAATGAGCAGTTCTTC,CSARKPGTAYNEQFF,-,TRBV20-1,TRBD1,TRBJ2-1
TGTGCCAGTAGTATAGCCATCGGGACGGCGAACACCGGGGAGCTGTTTTTT,CASSIAIGTANTGELFF,-,TRBV19,-,TRBJ2-2
TGTGCCAGCAGTCGGACAGGGGGCGATCAGCCCCAGCATTTT,CASSRTGGDQPQHF,-,TRBV11-2,TRBD1,TRBJ1-5
TGTGCCAGCAGTTTAGGTGGGCAGGGGGCATACGAGCAGTACTTC,CASSLGGQGAYEQYF,many,TRBV28,TRBD1,TRBJ2-7
TGCAGTGCTAGAGGGGCTAGCGGGAGTTACGAGCAGTACTTC,CSARGASGSYEQYF,-,TRBV20-1,TRBD2,TRBJ2-7
TGCAGTGCAACCGACTCGTTTCAGCCCCAGCATTTT,CSATDSFQPQHF,many,TRBV20-1,-,TRBJ1-5
TGTGCCACCAGCAGAGAAGCGGGAGCAGCCTACAATGAGCAGTTCTTC,CATSREAGAAYNEQFF,many,TRBV15,TRBD2,TRBJ2-1
TGCGCCAGCGTTAGCGGGGGGGCCTTGGATACGCAGTATTTT,CASVSGGALDTQYF,-,TRBV5-1,TRBD2,TRBJ2-3
TGTGCCATCTGCCGGGACCTCGCGAGGACCTCCTACAATGAGCAGTTCTTC,CAICRDLARTSYNEQFF,-,TRBV10-3,-,TRBJ2-1
TGCAGTGCTACTGCGACTCCTAAGGTCTCCTACGAGCAGTACTTC,CSATATPKVSYEQYF,many,TRBV20-1,-,TRBJ2-7
TGCAGTGCTAGAGGTGGGGGGTATGACTACACCTTC,CSARGGGYDYTF,many,TRBV20-1,-,TRBJ1-2
TGTGCCAGCAGCTTTCGGGTAGATACAGATACGCAGTATTTT,CASSFRVDTDTQYF,many,TRBV5-6,-,TRBJ2-3
TGTGCCAGCGACAGGGAAAGTGGCTACACCTTC,CASDRESGYTF,many,TRBV2,TRBD1,TRBJ1-2
TGTGCCAGCATCACACCGGCGGGACAGGGTGGCTATGGCTACACCTTC,CASITPAGQGGYGYTF,many,TRBV28,TRBD1,TRBJ1-2
TGTGCCAGCAGCTTTTATTATGCGGACTCGGGGCCAACTAACTACGAGCAGTACTTC,CASSFYYADSGPTNYEQYF,many,TRBV5-4,-,TRBJ2-7
TGCAGTGCTAGAGATATGACAGGCAACTATAATTCACCCCTCCACTTT,CSARDMTGNYNSPLHF,many,TRBV20-1,-,TRBJ1-6
TGTGCCAGCTCTAGCGGGGGGGCAACAGATACGCAGTATTTT,CASSSGGATDTQYF,many,TRBV7-9,TRBD2,TRBJ2-3
TGTGCCAGCAGCTTGACGGGACAGGGATTTGTTTATGAAAAACTGTTTTTT,CASSLTGQGFVYEKLFF,few,TRBV7-9,TRBD1,TRBJ1-4
TGTGCCAGCAGCGCCTCGGGCAACTCTAATGAAAAACTGTTTTTT,CASSASGNSNEKLFF,few,TRBV9,-,TRBJ1-4